One and the same sample provided the 10 T cell receptor beta chains below, sequenced in a study of cytomegalovirus exposure and HLA in healthy donors. The PCR made use of 60 Vbeta and 13 Jbeta primers. TCRdb keeps only in-frame clones here, not all; method: immunoSEQ multiplex PCR. The sample has 160,000 or so clones; approximately 84% are singletons. The sample taken for sequencing was PBMCs. These receptors were obtained from a woman between 18 and 30 years old in good health and CMV-seronegative.

The J gene is TRBJ2-7, the V gene TRBV28, with 7 nucleotides matching TRBD1. The J segment lost 0 bases and the V segment lost 6 bases, leaving 5 bases of the junction unmatched. In germline, CDR1 is MDHEN, CDR2 SYDVKM. The CDR3 runs to 14 residues. The CDR3 coding sequence is TGTGCCAGCAGCACGACAGGGCACTCCTACGAGCAGTACTTC. This codes for CASSTTGHSYEQYF.

The CDR3 loop is CASRGLAGAQETQYF. In DNA form, the CDR3 reads TGTGCCAGCAGGGGACTAGCGGGGGCACAAGAGACCCAGTACTTC. V is TRBV27 and J is TRBJ2-5; 14 bases agree with TRBD2. V was pared by 6 bases and J by 2 bases, with 2 bases of the junction left unmatched. The germline V gene encodes CDR1 MNHEY and CDR2 SMNVEV (reference sequence). This CDR3 is 15 amino acids long.

The chain employs TRBV11-2 and TRBJ2-7, with a tentative D call TRBD2 (5 bases). CDR1 is SGHAT, CDR2 FQNNGV, per germline. V was clipped by 2 bases and J by 4 bases, with 6 bases between them. The CDR3 spans 12 residues. Written as DNA, the CDR3 is TGTGCCAGCAGCTTACCGGGGTACGAGCAGTACTTC. This encodes CASSLPGYEQYF.

V gene TRBV30 combines with J gene TRBJ1-1; TRBD1 is a possible D gene (6 bases). CDR1 and CDR2 (germline): GTSNPN, SVGIG (reference sequence). The CDR3 has 15 amino acids. V was trimmed by 4 bases and J by 5 bases, leaving 20 bases between them. CDR3 in amino acids: CAWTGIQGLGTEAFF. The DNA of the CDR3 is TGTGCCTGGACGGGAATACAGGGTTTGGGGACTGAAGCTTTCTTT.

The chain employs TRBV5-1 and TRBJ2-5; 12 bases line up with TRBD2. CDR1 and CDR2 (germline): SGHRS, YFSETQ. The CDR3 spans 16 residues. With 5 bases clipped from V and 5 bases from J, the junction kept 10 bases outside the gene matches. CDR3 sequence: CASSWASGRAGETQYF. CDR3 nucleotides: TGCGCCAGCAGTTGGGCTAGCGGGAGGGCCGGGGAGACCCAGTACTTC. The full variable domain, completed using reference TRBV5-1 and TRBJ2-5, is KAGVTQTPRYLIKTRGQQVTLSCSPISGHRSVSWYQQTPGQGLQFLFEYFSETQRNKGNFPGRFSGRQFSNSRSEMNVSTLELGDSALYLCASSWASGRAGETQYFGPGTRLLVL.

The chain couples TRBV7-3 to TRBJ2-1, with TRBD2 identical over 11 bases. Germline CDR1 SGHTA, CDR2 FQGTGA. The CDR3 runs 15 residues. The trim removed 5 bases at V and 6 bases at J, leaving 6 bases unmatched. CDR3 sequence reads: CASSALAGVFNEQFF. DNA for the CDR3: TGTGCCAGCAGCGCACTAGCGGGAGTGTTCAATGAGCAGTTCTTC.

The CDR3 protein is CASSPVRQGGGYTF. The CDR3 DNA reads TGTGCCAGCTCACCAGTTCGGCAGGGTGGAGGCTACACCTTC. This chain uses TRBV18 with TRBJ1-2; D may be TRBD1 (5 bases). The CDR3 is made up of 14 amino acids. Germline values: CDR1 KGHSH, CDR2 LQKENI. V was trimmed by 2 bases and J by 8 bases, leaving 15 bases between them.

The rearrangement links TRBV5-5 to TRBJ2-7, with 12 bases identical to TRBD1. The CDR3 contains 14 residues. The V segment lost 3 bases and the J segment 7 bases; nucleotides outside the gene matches: 5. Germline V gives CDR1 SGHKS, CDR2 YYEKEE (reference sequence). The CDR3 here is CASSSGQGAKEQYF. CDR3 coding DNA: TGTGCCAGCAGCTCGGGACAGGGGGCTAAGGAGCAGTACTTC.

This chain connects TRBV6-1 to TRBJ1-4; 8 bases are shared with TRBD1. Trimming at V came to 3 bases and at J to 11 bases, leaving 8 bases not matched to a gene. Germline V gene lookup returns CDR1 MNHNS and CDR2 SASEGT. The CDR3 is made up of 14 amino acids. CDR3 sequence: CASSEGLRGRKLFF. DNA of the CDR3: TGTGCCAGCAGTGAGGGGCTCAGGGGGCGTAAACTGTTTTTT.

The chain is built from TRBV5-6 and TRBJ2-2; 8 bases agree with TRBD1. Germline CDR1 SGHDT, CDR2 YYEEEE. CDR3 size: 15 residues. V gave up 4 bases and J gave up 3 bases; unmatched junction bases: 5. CDR3 loop: CASSKRTGYTGELFF. The DNA for the CDR3 is TGTGCCAGCAGCAAAAGGACAGGGTACACCGGGGAGCTGTTTTTT.